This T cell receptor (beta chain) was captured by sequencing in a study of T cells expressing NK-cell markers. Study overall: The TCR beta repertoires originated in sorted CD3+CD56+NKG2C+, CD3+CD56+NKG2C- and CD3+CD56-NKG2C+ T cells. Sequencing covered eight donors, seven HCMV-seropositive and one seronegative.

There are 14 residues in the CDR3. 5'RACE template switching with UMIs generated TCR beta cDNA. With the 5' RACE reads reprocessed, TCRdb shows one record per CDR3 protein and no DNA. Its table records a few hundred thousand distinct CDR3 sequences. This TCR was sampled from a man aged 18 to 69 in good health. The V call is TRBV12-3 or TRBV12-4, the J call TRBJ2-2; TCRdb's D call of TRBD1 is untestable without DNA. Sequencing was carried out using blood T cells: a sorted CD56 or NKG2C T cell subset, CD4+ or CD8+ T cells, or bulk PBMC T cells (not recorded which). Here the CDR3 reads CASRTDRGSGELFF.